A selection of T cell receptor beta chains follows, all from one sample in a study of CD8 T cells in Susac syndrome. TCRdb called the immunoSEQ multiplex PCR reads again in MiXCR, with one record for every CDR3 protein. The sample shows approximately 130,000 distinct CDR3 sequences, under 95% of them seen only once. The specimen sequenced was CD8+ T cells from PBMCs. The receptors shown here come from a human donor with multiple sclerosis. Each CDR3 is given with its conserved first and last residue. A D gene is named only where the DNA matches it firmly. Clone size is not always given. Where it is, it says once, few, many or a class for expanded clones.

-,TRBV3-1,-,TRBJ2-1,TGTGCCAGCAGCCAAGATCCAGAGGACTCGGGCAATGAGCAGTTCTTC,CASSQDPEDSGNEQFF
-,TRBV28,-,TRBJ2-1,TGTGCCAGCAGTTTAGGTAGCGGCTCCTACAATGAGCAGTTCTTC,CASSLGSGSYNEQFF
-,TRBV10-2,-,TRBJ1-1,TGCGCCAGCAGTGAAGGCGGGGGCGAAGCTTTCTTT,CASSEGGGEAFF
TRBD1,TRBV6-5,-,TRBJ1-1,TGTGCCAGCAGTAATCCCGGGACAGGGAACACTGAAGCTTTCTTT,CASSNPGTGNTEAFF
-,TRBV10-3,-,TRBJ1-1,TGTGCCTCTAGGACGCCGATGAACACTGAAGCTTTCTTT,CASRTPMNTEAFF
-,TRBV7-2,-,TRBJ2-7,TGTGCCAGCAGCTTTGAACAATACGAGCAGTACTTC,CASSFEQYEQYF
-,TRBV15,-,TRBJ1-5,TGTGCCACCGCAGGGACTCGCAATCAGCCCCAGCATTTT,CATAGTRNQPQHF
-,TRBV21-1,-,TRBJ2-7,TGTGCCAGCAGCAAAGTGAGGGCAGGGGCCTCCTACGAGCAGTACTTC,CASSKVRAGASYEQYF
TRBD2,TRBV5-1,-,TRBJ2-7,TGCGCCAGCAGCCCGACCGGGGCGGGAGGGCTGAACGAGCAGTACTTC,CASSPTGAGGLNEQYF
TRBD2,TRBV5-4,-,TRBJ2-7,TGTGCCAGCAGCTCGGGACTAATCTCCTACGAGCAGTACTTC,CASSSGLISYEQYF
-,TRBV16,-,TRBJ2-1,TGTGCCAGCAGCCCCCGGCCCAATGAGCAGTTCTTC,CASSPRPNEQFF
-,TRBV4-1,-,TRBJ1-5,TGCGCCAGCAGCCAAGATCTTAACCAGCCCCAGCATTTT,CASSQDLNQPQHF
TRBD2,TRBV4-1,-,TRBJ2-3,TGCGCCAGCAGCCCCTTAGCGGGAGAGGGAGATACGCAGTATTTT,CASSPLAGEGDTQYF
TRBD2,TRBV30,-,TRBJ2-1,TGTGCCTGGGTGGGAGCGGGAGCTGGGTGGATGAATGAGCAGTTCTTC,CAWVGAGAGWMNEQFF
-,TRBV3-1,-,TRBJ2-4,TGTGCCAGCAGCCAAGATCCGCAGCTAGCCAAAAACATTCAGTACTTC,CASSQDPQLAKNIQYF
-,TRBV18,once,TRBJ2-1,TGTGCCAGCTCACCAGAGACTAGACAGTTCTTC,CASSPETRQFF
-,TRBV30,-,TRBJ1-2,TGTGCCTGGACCCCTGGGCAAGGGGCGAAGGATGGCTACACCTTC,CAWTPGQGAKDGYTF
-,TRBV28,-,TRBJ1-1,TGTGCCAGCAGTCACAGGGAAGGCACTGAAGCTTTCTTT,CASSHREGTEAFF
-,TRBV12-3/TRBV12-4,-,TRBJ1-2,TGTGCCAGCAGTTTAAGTGCGTCCTATGGCTACACCTTC,CASSLSASYGYTF
TRBD2,TRBV3-1,-,TRBJ2-5,TGTGCCAGCAGCCTCGGGACTAGCGGGAGGCAAATCGAGGAGACCCAGTACTTC,CASSLGTSGRQIEETQYF
TRBD2,TRBV3-1,-,TRBJ2-1,TGTGCCAGCAGCCAAGTGGGACTAGCGGGAATTGAGCAGTTCTTC,CASSQVGLAGIEQFF
-,TRBV19,-,TRBJ2-4,TGTGCCAGTAGTATTTTCGGCGGCCCTAAGGACATTCAGTACTTC,CASSIFGGPKDIQYF
-,TRBV5-1,-,TRBJ2-3,TGCGCCAGCAGCTTGTCTACGGGAGAGGGCACAGATACGCAGTATTTT,CASSLSTGEGTDTQYF
-,TRBV29-1,-,TRBJ2-7,TGCAGCATATTAGCTGAAAGCTCCTACGAGCAGTACTTC,CSILAESSYEQYF
TRBD1,TRBV19,-,TRBJ2-2,TGTGCCAGTAGCCTCGGGACAGGCGGGGAGCTGTTTTTT,CASSLGTGGELFF
-,TRBV7-9,-,TRBJ1-1,TGTGCCAGCAGCGCCCCGGGGGGACACACTGAAGCTTTCTTT,CASSAPGGHTEAFF
-,TRBV7-2,-,TRBJ1-1,TGTGCCAGCAGCTCACACGAAACTGAAGCTTTCTTT,CASSSHETEAFF
-,TRBV24-1,-,TRBJ2-2,TGTGCCACCAGTGATTTAGGCTTGGACACCGGGGAGCTGTTTTTT,CATSDLGLDTGELFF
TRBD1,TRBV19,-,TRBJ2-2,TGTGCCAGTAGTCCAGACAGGGCTCGGGCCGGGGAGCTGTTTTTT,CASSPDRARAGELFF
-,TRBV5-4,-,TRBJ2-7,TGTGCCAGCAGCTTTGGCCCGGGAGACTCCGAGCAGTACTTC,CASSFGPGDSEQYF